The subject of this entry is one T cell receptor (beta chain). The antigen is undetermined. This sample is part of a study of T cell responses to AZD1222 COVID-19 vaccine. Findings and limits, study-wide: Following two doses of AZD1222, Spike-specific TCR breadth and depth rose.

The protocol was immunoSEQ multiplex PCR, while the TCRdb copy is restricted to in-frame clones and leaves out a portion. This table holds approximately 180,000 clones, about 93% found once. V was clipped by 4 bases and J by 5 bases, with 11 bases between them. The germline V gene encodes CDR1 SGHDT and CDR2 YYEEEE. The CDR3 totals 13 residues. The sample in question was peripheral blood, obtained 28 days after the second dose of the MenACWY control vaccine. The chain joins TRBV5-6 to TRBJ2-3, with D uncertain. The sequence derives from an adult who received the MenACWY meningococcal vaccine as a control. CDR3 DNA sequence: TGTGCCAGCAGCCCTTGGGCCGAAGATACGCAGTATTTT. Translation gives CASSPWAEDTQYF.